The clone carrying this T cell receptor beta chain came up many times. MiXCR was run by TCRdb on the RT-PCR reads, yielding one entry per CDR3 protein. The sample includes about 680,000 distinct CDR3 sequences, approximately 15% seen only once; the top ten take about 3.9%. The germline V gene has CDR1 KGHDR and CDR2 SFDVKD. J was trimmed by 5 bases and V by 6 bases; bases with no gene match: 4. The CDR3 is 14 amino acids. The sample taken for sequencing was memory CD4+ T cells from blood. The V and J genes are TRBV24-1 and TRBJ2-1, with 9 bases fitting TRBD1. The TCR comes from a female donor in good health, serving as a healthy control. CDR3 sequence reads: CATSMGQGNNEQFF. As DNA, the CDR3 is TGTGCCACCAGTATGGGACAGGGTAACAATGAGCAGTTCTTC.